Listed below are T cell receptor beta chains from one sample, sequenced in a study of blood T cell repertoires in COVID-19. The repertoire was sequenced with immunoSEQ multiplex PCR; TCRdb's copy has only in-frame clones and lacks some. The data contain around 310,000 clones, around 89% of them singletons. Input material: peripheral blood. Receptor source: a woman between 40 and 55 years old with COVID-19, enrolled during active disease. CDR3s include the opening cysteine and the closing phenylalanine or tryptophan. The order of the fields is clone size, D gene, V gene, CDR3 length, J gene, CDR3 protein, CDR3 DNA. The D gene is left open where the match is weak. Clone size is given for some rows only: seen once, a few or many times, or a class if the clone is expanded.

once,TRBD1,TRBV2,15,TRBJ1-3,CASNPTGGSGNTIYF,TGTGCCAGCAACCCGACAGGGGGCTCTGGAAACACCATATATTTT
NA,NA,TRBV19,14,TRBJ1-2,CASSMRQVGYGYTF,TGTGCCAGTAGTATGCGACAGGTGGGGTATGGCTACACCTTC
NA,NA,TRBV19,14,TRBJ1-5,CASSIQGSNQPQHF,TGTGCCAGTAGTATTCAGGGTAGCAATCAGCCCCAGCATTTT
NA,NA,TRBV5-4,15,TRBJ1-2,CASSLEPSSGYGYTF,TGTGCCAGCAGCTTGGAACCATCATCAGGTTATGGCTACACCTTC
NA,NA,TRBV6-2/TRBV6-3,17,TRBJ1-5,CASSYSRGGGFGQPQHF,TGTGCCAGCAGTTACTCGAGAGGGGGGGGATTTGGTCAGCCCCAGCATTTT
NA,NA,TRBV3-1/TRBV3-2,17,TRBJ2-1,CASSQVPLATTYNEQFF,TGTGCCAGCAGCCAAGTACCGCTAGCGACAACCTACAATGAGCAGTTCTTC
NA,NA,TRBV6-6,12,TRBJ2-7,CASSRRVYEQYF,TGTGCCAGCAGTCGACGGGTCTACGAGCAGTACTTC
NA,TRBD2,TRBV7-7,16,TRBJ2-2,CASSAGLAANTGELFF,TGTGCTAGCAGCGCGGGACTAGCGGCGAACACCGGGGAGCTGTTTTTT
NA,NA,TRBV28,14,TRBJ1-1,CASIHDSIVTEAFF,TGTGCCAGCATTCATGACAGTATCGTTACTGAAGCTTTCTTT
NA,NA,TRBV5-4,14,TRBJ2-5,CASSGAGYQETQYF,TGTGCCAGCAGTGGAGCGGGTTACCAAGAGACCCAGTACTTC
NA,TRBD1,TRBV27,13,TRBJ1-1,CASSLRDRTEAFF,TGTGCCAGCAGTTTGAGGGACAGAACTGAAGCTTTCTTT
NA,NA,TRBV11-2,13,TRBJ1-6,CASSLAANSPLHF,TGTGCCAGCAGCTTGGCCGCAAATTCACCCCTCCACTTT
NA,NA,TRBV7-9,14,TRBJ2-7,CASSSGPGTYEQYF,TGTGCCAGCAGCTCCGGACCCGGGACCTACGAGCAGTACTTC
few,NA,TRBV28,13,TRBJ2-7,CATDHRVSYEQYF,TGTGCCACCGATCACAGGGTCTCCTACGAGCAGTACTTC
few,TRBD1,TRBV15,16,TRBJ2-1,CATSRDRVTGGNEQFF,TGTGCCACCAGCAGAGATCGGGTCACAGGGGGCAATGAGCAGTTCTTC
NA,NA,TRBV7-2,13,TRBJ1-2,CASSLSGDYGYTF,TGTGCCAGCAGCTTATCAGGGGACTATGGCTACACCTTC
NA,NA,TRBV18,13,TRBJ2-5,CASSPRGLETQYF,TGTGCCAGCTCACCACGTGGGCTGGAGACCCAGTACTTC
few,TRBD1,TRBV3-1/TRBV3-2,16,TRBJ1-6,CASSQPRGTGHSPLHF,TGTGCCAGCAGCCAACCTAGGGGGACAGGGCATTCACCCCTCCACTTT
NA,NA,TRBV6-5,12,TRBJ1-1,CASSRRQTEAFF,TGTGCCAGCAGCCGTCGACAGACCGAAGCTTTCTTT
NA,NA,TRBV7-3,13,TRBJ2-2,CASSLSAPGELFF,TGTGCCAGCAGCTTAAGTGCGCCCGGGGAGCTGTTTTTT
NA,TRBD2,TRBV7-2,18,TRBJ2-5,CASSLAPPSGGYQETQYF,TGTGCCAGCAGCTTAGCTCCGCCTAGCGGGGGGTACCAAGAGACCCAGTACTTC
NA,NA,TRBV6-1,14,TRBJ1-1,CASSDTMLNTEAFF,TGTGCCAGCAGTGATACAATGCTTAACACTGAAGCTTTCTTT
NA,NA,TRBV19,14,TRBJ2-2,CASSIYGSTGELFF,TGTGCCAGTAGTATTTACGGGTCCACCGGGGAGCTGTTTTTT
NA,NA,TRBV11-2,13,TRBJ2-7,CASSFPGVYEQYF,TGTGCCAGCAGCTTCCCGGGAGTATACGAGCAGTACTTC
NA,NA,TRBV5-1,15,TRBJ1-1,CASSPAPGGATEAFF,TGCGCCAGCAGCCCCGCTCCGGGGGGCGCGACTGAAGCTTTCTTT
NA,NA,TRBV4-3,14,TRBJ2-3,CASSQSQAPDTQYF,TGCGCCAGCAGCCAGTCCCAGGCCCCAGATACGCAGTATTTT
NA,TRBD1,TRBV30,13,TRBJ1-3,CALDRGFTGTIYF,TGTGCTTTGGACAGGGGGTTTACAGGCACCATATATTTT
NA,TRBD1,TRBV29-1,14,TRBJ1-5,CSVGTGTSNQPQHF,TGCAGCGTTGGGACAGGGACAAGCAATCAGCCCCAGCATTTT
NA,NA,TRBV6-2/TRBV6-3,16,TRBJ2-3,CASSYSSGPGTDTQYF,TGTGCCAGCAGTTACTCTAGCGGTCCGGGGACAGATACGCAGTATTTT
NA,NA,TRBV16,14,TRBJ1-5,CASSQITSNQPQHF,TGTGCCAGCAGCCAAATCACAAGCAATCAGCCCCAGCATTTT
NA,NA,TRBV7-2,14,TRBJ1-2,CASSPTREAYGYTF,TGTGCCAGCAGCCCGACCAGGGAGGCCTATGGCTACACCTTC
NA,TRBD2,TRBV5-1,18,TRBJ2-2,CASSQITSGITDTGELFF,TGCGCCAGCAGCCAGATAACTAGCGGGATAACTGACACCGGGGAGCTGTTTTTT
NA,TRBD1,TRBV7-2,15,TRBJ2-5,CASSLVQGAGETQYF,TGTGCCAGCAGCTTAGTTCAGGGGGCGGGGGAGACCCAGTACTTC
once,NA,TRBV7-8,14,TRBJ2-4,CASSLVTGKNIQYF,TGTGCCAGCAGCTTAGTCACGGGAAAAAACATTCAGTACTTC
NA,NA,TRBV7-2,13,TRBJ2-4,CASSFAGINIQYF,TGTGCCAGCAGCTTTGCAGGGATTAACATTCAGTACTTC
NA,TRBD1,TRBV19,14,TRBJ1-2,CASSSGQGNYGYTF,TGTGCCAGTAGTTCGGGACAGGGTAACTATGGCTACACCTTC
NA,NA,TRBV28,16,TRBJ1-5,CASSLSFGGGLKPQHF,TGTGCCAGCAGTTTGTCCTTCGGGGGGGGTTTAAAGCCCCAGCATTTT
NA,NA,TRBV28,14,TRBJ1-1,CASSKSPRDTEAFF,TGTGCCAGCAGTAAGAGCCCCCGGGACACTGAAGCTTTCTTT
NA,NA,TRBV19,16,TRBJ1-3,CASSITGDNSGNTIYF,TGTGCCAGTAGTATTACAGGCGATAACTCTGGAAACACCATATATTTT
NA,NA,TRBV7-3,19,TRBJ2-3,CASSLLPWGPNRVSDTQYF,TGTGCCAGCAGCTTACTACCCTGGGGCCCGAATAGGGTGTCGGATACGCAGTATTTT
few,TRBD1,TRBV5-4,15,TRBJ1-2,CASSASRQGKDGYTF,TGTGCCAGCAGCGCCTCCCGACAGGGGAAGGATGGCTACACCTTC
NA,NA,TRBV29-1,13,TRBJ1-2,CSVDDNLGGGYTF,TGCAGCGTTGACGACAATCTGGGTGGGGGCTACACCTTC
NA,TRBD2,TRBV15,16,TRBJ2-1,CATSRDVTSGYNEQFF,TGTGCCACCAGCAGAGATGTAACTAGCGGGTACAATGAGCAGTTCTTC
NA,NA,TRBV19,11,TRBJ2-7,CASSMRYEQYF,TGTGCCAGTAGTATGCGCTACGAGCAGTACTTC
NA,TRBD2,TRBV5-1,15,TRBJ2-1,CASSWSGSGYNEQFF,TGCGCCAGCAGCTGGAGCGGGAGTGGCTACAATGAGCAGTTCTTC
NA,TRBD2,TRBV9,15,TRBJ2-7,CASSVAGLAAYEQYF,TGTGCCAGCAGCGTAGCCGGACTAGCGGCCTACGAGCAGTACTTC
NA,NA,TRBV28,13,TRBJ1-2,CATRRQGNYGYTF,TGTGCCACCCGTCGGCAGGGGAATTATGGCTACACCTTC
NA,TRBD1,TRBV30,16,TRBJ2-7,CAWSVRIGTGAREQYF,TGTGCCTGGAGTGTACGAATCGGGACAGGGGCAAGGGAGCAGTACTTC
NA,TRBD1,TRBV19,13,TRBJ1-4,CATVGDRGRSCVF,TGTGCCACCGTTGGGGACAGGGGAAGAAGTTGCGTTTTT
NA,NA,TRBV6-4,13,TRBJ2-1,CASSLLASSEQFF,TGTGCCAGCAGTCTGCTAGCGTCTAGTGAGCAGTTCTTC
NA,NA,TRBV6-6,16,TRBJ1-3,CASSAGVGGSGNTIYF,TGTGCCAGCAGTGCAGGGGTAGGGGGCTCTGGAAACACCATATATTTT
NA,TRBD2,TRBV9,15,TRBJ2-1,CASGTSGGSRNEQFF,TGTGCCAGCGGGACTAGCGGGGGTAGCAGGAATGAGCAGTTCTTC
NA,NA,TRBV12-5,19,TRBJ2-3,CASGLVRLLEDSHTDTQYF,TGTGCTAGTGGTTTGGTACGGCTTCTTGAGGATTCCCACACAGATACGCAGTATTTT
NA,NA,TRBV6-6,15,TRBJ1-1,CASVKGRAINTEAFF,TGTGCCAGCGTAAAGGGCAGGGCGATTAACACTGAAGCTTTCTTT